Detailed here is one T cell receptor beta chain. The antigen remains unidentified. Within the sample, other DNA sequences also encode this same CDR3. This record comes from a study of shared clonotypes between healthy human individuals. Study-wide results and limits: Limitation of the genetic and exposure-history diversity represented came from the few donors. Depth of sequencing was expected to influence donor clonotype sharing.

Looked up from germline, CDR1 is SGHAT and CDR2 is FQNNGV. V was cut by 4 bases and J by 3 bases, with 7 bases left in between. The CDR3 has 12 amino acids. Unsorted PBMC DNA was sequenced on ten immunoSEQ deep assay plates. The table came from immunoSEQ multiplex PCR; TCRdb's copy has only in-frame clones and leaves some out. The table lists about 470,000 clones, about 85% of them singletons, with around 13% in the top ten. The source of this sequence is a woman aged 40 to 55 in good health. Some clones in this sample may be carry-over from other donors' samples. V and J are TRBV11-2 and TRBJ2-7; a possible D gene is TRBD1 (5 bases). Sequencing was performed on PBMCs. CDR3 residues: CASSSQGYEQYF. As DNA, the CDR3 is TGTGCCAGCAGCTCGCAGGGCTACGAGCAGTACTTC.